This T cell receptor beta chain comes out of a study of long-term antiretroviral therapy in people with HIV. From each donor, at least one pre-ART PBMC sample and at least two post-ART PBMC samples were obtained. The assay, immunoSEQ v3.0, was run at survey level. Assay used: immunoSEQ multiplex PCR; TCRdb lists only in-frame clones, some missing. The data show under 45,000 clones, with more than 70% seen just once and roughly 5.7% held by the top ten. Turning to this clone: Its matching antigen is unknown.

Regarding the study as a whole: Information on adherence, resistance and therapy changes was unavailable.

Germline V gene lookup returns CDR1 MNHNY and CDR2 SVGAGI (reference sequence). V dropped 7 bases and J dropped 2 bases, with 7 bases sitting between them. The CDR3 loop spans 12 amino acids. Sequences were derived from unsorted PBMCs, sampled 3.1 years after starting antiretroviral therapy. This clonotype originated in a woman aged 45-65 years with HIV. The chain uses TRBV6-6 and TRBJ2-3; D ambiguous. The CDR3 reads CASTADTDTQYF. The CDR3 DNA sequence: TGTGCCAGCACTGCGGACACAGATACGCAGTATTTT.